These 13 T cell receptor beta chains were all obtained from the same sample, sequenced in a study of blood T cells in healthy people across ages. With a J-beta primer mix and a sample-barcoded 5' primer, a second PCR ran 7 to 11 cycles. TCRdb reanalysed the 5' RACE reads using MiXCR and keeps one entry per CDR3 protein. The repertoire holds around 800,000 distinct CDR3 sequences, with roughly 46% as singletons. Sequencing input: blood. These receptors were taken from a man older than 75 in good health.

DNA of the CDR3: TGCAGTGCTGGTACAGGGAGCACAGATACGCAGTATTTT. It codes for CSAGTGSTDTQYF. The rearrangement uses TRBV20-1 and TRBJ2-3, with a weak D call TRBD1 (6 bases). CDR1 and CDR2 from the germline V gene are DFQATT and SNEGSKA (reference sequence). V was shortened by 5 bases and J by 0 bases, with 9 bases between the two germline ends. This CDR3 region has 13 residues.

This clonotype was recorded at least ten times. The rearrangement uses TRBV29-1 and TRBJ2-7; weak D call: TRBD2 (5 bases). The germline CDR1 and CDR2 sequences are SQVTM and ANQGSEA. Trimming took off 5 bases at V and 4 bases at J, with 15 bases between the two ends. This CDR3 comprises 13 residues. The CDR3 bases are TGCAGCGTTACTGGCGTTGGGGAGTACGAGCAGTACTTC. This encodes CSVTGVGEYEQYF.

This clonotype was seen more than once but under ten times. V gene TRBV4-3 combines with J gene TRBJ2-3; 15 bases match TRBD2. V lost 4 bases to trimming and J lost 6 bases; unmatched junction nucleotides: 8. The germline CDR1 and CDR2 sequences are LGHNA and YSLEER. The CDR3 runs 17 residues. CDR3 amino acids: CASSRRTSGRDGDTQYF. The CDR3 nucleotides read TGCGCCAGCAGCCGACGGACTAGCGGGAGGGACGGGGATACGCAGTATTTT.

V usage is TRBV18 and J usage is TRBJ2-1, with D uncertain. CDR1 KGHSH and CDR2 LQKENI come from the germline V gene. V was pared by 6 bases and J by 6 bases, with 12 bases between. The CDR3 sequence is 13 residues long. CDR3 DNA sequence: TGTGCCAGCTCCCTCAATTCCGGCAATGAGCAGTTCTTC. It codes for CASSLNSGNEQFF.

This clonotype occurred a few times. V is TRBV28 and J is TRBJ2-3; 10 positions agree with TRBD2. Germline lookup yields CDR1 MDHEN and CDR2 SYDVKM. The length of the CDR3 is 16 residues. The V segment lost 2 bases and the J segment 3 bases; nucleotides outside the gene matches: 5. CDR3 DNA sequence: TGTGCCAGCAGTTTACCCGGGACTAGCGCAACAGATACGCAGTATTTT. This sequence encodes CASSLPGTSATDTQYF.

V usage is TRBV3-1 and J usage is TRBJ2-7, with a tentative D call TRBD1 (6 bases). CDR1 and CDR2 from the germline V gene are LGHDT and YNNKEL (reference sequence). V was shortened by 2 bases and J by 7 bases, with 21 bases between the two germline ends. This CDR3 comprises 16 residues. The CDR3 reads CASSQQPGQGGEEQYF. The CDR3 DNA follows: TGTGCCAGCAGCCAACAGCCGGGACAAGGAGGTGAAGAGCAGTACTTC.

This clonotype was seen just once. Because the CDR3 is missing its conserved closing phenylalanine or tryptophan, this is likely a read error. The genes are TRBV7-3 and TRBJ2-3; 9 bases fit TRBD2. The J segment lost 7 bases and the V segment lost 4 bases, leaving 6 bases of the junction unmatched. CDR1 is SGHTA, CDR2 FQGTGA, per germline. The CDR3 has 14 residues. The DNA for the CDR3 is TGTGCCAGCAGCTCCGGGACTAGCCGACATACGCAGTATGTT. This sequence encodes CASSSGTSRHTQYV.

V is TRBV12-3 or TRBV12-4 and J is TRBJ2-5; D possibly uses TRBD1 or TRBD2 (5 bases each). This CDR3 comprises 13 residues. V lost 3 bases to trimming and J lost 11 bases, with 16 bases between them. The CDR3 region has the DNA TGTGCCAGCAGTTTCGGCAGGGAGAGGACGCAGTACTTC. Translated, it gives CASSFGRERTQYF.

This clonotype was counted many times. The chain combines TRBV7-9 with TRBJ2-3; the D gene is possibly TRBD1 (6 bases). The CDR3 runs to 15 residues. V lost 5 bases and J lost 3, with 15 bases in between. Germline V gene sequence: CDR1 SEHNR, CDR2 FQNEAQ (reference sequence). The CDR3 DNA is TGTGCCAGCAGCCCACAGGGTCTGAGGACAGATACGCAGTATTTT. The encoded protein is CASSPQGLRTDTQYF. Variable domain in full (rest from reference TRBV7-9 and TRBJ2-3): DTGVSQNPRHKITKRGQNVTFRCDPISEHNRLYWYRQTLGQGPEFLTYFQNEAQLEKSRLLSDRFSAERPKGSFSTLEIQRTEQGDSAMYLCASSPQGLRTDTQYFGPGTRLTVL.

The chain links TRBV7-2 to TRBJ2-7; unclear D gene. Germline V lookup: CDR1 SGHTA, CDR2 FQGNSA. The CDR3 has 15 amino acids. The ends were cut back, 4 bases at V and 0 bases at J, with 13 bases in the middle. The CDR3 region is CASSSVGQSSYEQYF. As DNA, the CDR3 is TGTGCCAGCAGCTCGGTTGGCCAAAGCTCCTACGAGCAGTACTTC.

On this clonotype itself: A read error may produce the germline difference seen at one junction end. This sequence joins TRBV7-9 and TRBJ2-7; no firm D call. Germline V CDR1 and CDR2: SEHNR, FQNEAQ (reference sequence). The CDR3 has 13 residues. The CDR3 loop reads CASSIADSSEQYF. In DNA, the CDR3 is TGTGCCAGCAGCATCGCTGACTCCTCCGAGCAGTACTTC.

This clonotype has just a few counts. V and J are TRBV30 and TRBJ1-6; D is perhaps TRBD1 (5 bases). Germline loops: CDR1 GTSNPN, CDR2 SVGIG (reference sequence). This CDR3 spans 14 amino acids. Trimming shortened V by 3 bases and J by 7 bases, and 13 bases separated the two germline ends. The CDR3 nucleotides are TGTGCCTGGAGAGCCACTGCAGGGAATTCACCCCTCCACTTT. This sequence encodes CAWRATAGNSPLHF.

This clonotype was observed a single time. The genes are TRBV28 and TRBJ2-1, with 15 bases identical to TRBD2. This CDR3 region has 15 residues. CDR1 is MDHEN and CDR2 is SYDVKM in the germline V gene. V was pared by 7 bases and J by 6 bases, with 4 bases of the junction left unmatched. This CDR3 is CASNQGLAGGNEQFF. The CDR3 nucleotides are TGTGCCAGCAACCAGGGACTAGCGGGAGGCAATGAGCAGTTCTTC. The variable domain in full, completed from reference TRBV28 and TRBJ2-1, reads DVKVTQSSRYLVKRTGEKVFLECVQDMDHENMFWYRQDPGLGLRLIYFSYDVKMKEKGDIPEGYSVSREKKERFSLILESASTNQTSMYLCASNQGLAGGNEQFFGPGTRLTVL.